This T cell receptor (beta chain) originates from a study of identical twins. Notes on the study in general: For monozygotic twins, models underestimated out-of-frame TCR alpha sharing.

Regarding this clonotype: Its antigen is unidentified.

The CDR3 runs to 13 residues. Looked up from germline, CDR1 is KGHSH and CDR2 is LQKENI. V was pared by 2 bases and J by 9 bases, with 4 bases of the junction left unmatched. MiXCR, applied by TCRdb to the 5' RACE reads, yields one record per CDR3 protein. Here the sample spans around 240,000 distinct CDR3 sequences, 10% being singletons. This TCR was sampled from a middle-aged man in good health. The rearrangement uses TRBV18 and TRBJ2-1, with 7 bases aligning to TRBD1. Sequenced material: memory T cells sorted from blood. The CDR3 nucleotides are TGTGCCAGCTCACCAACACAGGGGCGTGAGCAGTTCTTC. Residues: CASSPTQGREQFF.